This T cell receptor (beta chain) was identified in a study of blood T cell repertoires in COVID-19. Study-level information: From T cells, B-cell-depleted T cells, or PBMCs came the material, which was cDNA or gDNA.

The CDR3 contains 14 residues. Per the germline V gene, CDR1 is WNHNN and CDR2 is SYGVQD (reference sequence). V was cut by 3 bases and J by 2 bases, with 9 bases left in between. This clone was observed a handful of times. Method: immunoSEQ multiplex PCR; TCRdb's copy keeps in-frame clones and lacks some. The sample yields approximately 170,000 clones, 80% to 90% seen once. Sequences were obtained from peripheral blood. The chain employs TRBV10-1 and TRBJ2-3; D is undetermined. This TCR was sampled from a woman between 70 and 85 years old who had recovered from COVID-19. This CDR3 is CASSDGAFTDTQYF. In nucleotides, the CDR3 is TGCGCCAGCAGTGATGGTGCGTTCACAGATACGCAGTATTTT.